The 8 T cell receptor beta chains below all came from one sample that was sequenced in a study of human T cells and chemical hapten exposure. One entry per CDR3 protein, called by TCRdb with MiXCR from the RACE reads. The table shows 150,000 to 200,000 distinct CDR3 sequences, with around 13% occurring only once. Time point here: patch test 1, 2 weeks after DPC sensitization. Treatment defined: therapeutic diphenylcyclopropenone sensitization with weekly scalp DPC. The input for sequencing was whole blood, taken in connection with sensitization to the hapten diphenylcyclopropenone (DPC). Receptors originate from a woman aged 25 to 45 with alopecia areata. Some clones in this sample may be carry-over from other donors' samples.

This clonotype was seen many times. The CDR3 nucleotides read TGCGCCAGCAGCGGGGCGGGGACAGGGTTTGGTCTCCATAAAGGTTCACCCCTCCACTTT. This codes for CASSGAGTGFGLHKGSPLHF. The J gene is TRBJ1-6, the V gene TRBV23-1; TRBD1 agrees at 9 bases. TRBV23-1 is placed among ORFs of uncertain function. J gave up 9 bases and V 6 bases, and 24 bases lay outside the gene matches. CDR3 size: 20 residues.

V usage is TRBV6-6 and J usage is TRBJ1-1; D gene unclear. The CDR3 consists of 13 residues. The germline gives CDR1 MNHNY, CDR2 SVGAGI (reference sequence). V shed 5 bases and J shed 7 bases, with 14 bases lying between them. CDR3 in DNA: TGTGCCAGCAGTCTCTCCGGGGAAAATGAAGCTTTCTTT. It specifies CASSLSGENEAFF.

This clonotype was detected a few times. The chain joins TRBV28 to TRBJ1-4; D is possibly TRBD1 (5 bases). This CDR3 is 12 amino acids long. Germline CDR1 MDHEN, CDR2 SYDVKM. The V end was cut by 5 bases, the J end by 12 bases, with 13 bases between. The CDR3 sequence is CASSPPGRELFF. The CDR3 nucleotides are TGTGCCAGCAGTCCCCCAGGGAGGGAACTGTTTTTT.

DNA for the CDR3: TGCAGCGCGGGGCCTACCCGCGTGGAGACCCAGTACTTC. Translated: CSAGPTRVETQYF. V usage is TRBV29-1 and J usage is TRBJ2-5; tentatively, D is TRBD1 or TRBD2 (5 bases each). This CDR3 is built from 13 residues. V lost 7 bases to trimming and J lost 5 bases, with 17 bases between them. Germline values: CDR1 SQVTM, CDR2 ANQGSEA.

The table lists this clonotype with many counts. V gene TRBV7-2 combines with J gene TRBJ2-7; 10 positions match TRBD2. This CDR3 contains 17 residues. Germline trimming cut 3 bases from V and 0 bases from J; bases unmatched to any gene: 8. Per germline, CDR1 SGHTA and CDR2 FQGNSA. The chain's CDR3 is CASSFVAGGQSSYEQYF. The DNA for the CDR3 is TGTGCCAGCAGCTTTGTAGCGGGGGGCCAGAGCTCCTACGAGCAGTACTTC.

This clonotype was seen many times. The chain has TRBV10-3 and TRBJ1-1; D is uncertain. This CDR3 contains 14 residues. CDR1 is ENHRY and CDR2 is SYGVKD in the germline V gene. V was pared by 2 bases and J by 1 base, with 8 bases between. CDR3: CAISEGMGNTEAFF. CDR3 nucleotide sequence: TGTGCCATCAGTGAGGGTATGGGGAACACTGAAGCTTTCTTT.

A few counts support this clonotype. This chain's CDR3 is CASSSHGSGNTIYF. The CDR3 coding sequence is TGTGCCAGCAGTTCCCATGGCTCTGGAAACACCATATATTTT. The genes are TRBV28 and TRBJ1-3; the D is unclear. This CDR3 spans 14 amino acids. Germline V CDR1 and CDR2: MDHEN, SYDVKM. Trimming removed 4 bases at V and 0 bases at J, with 7 bases between.

The chain links TRBV6-6 to TRBJ2-7; 9 bases agree with TRBD1. Germline V lookup: CDR1 MNHNY, CDR2 SVGAGI (reference sequence). With 6 bases clipped from V and 2 bases from J, the junction kept 5 bases outside the gene matches. The CDR3 has 14 amino acids. This CDR3 reads CASRDRGDTYEQYF. CDR3 bases: TGTGCCAGCAGAGACAGGGGGGACACCTACGAGCAGTACTTC.